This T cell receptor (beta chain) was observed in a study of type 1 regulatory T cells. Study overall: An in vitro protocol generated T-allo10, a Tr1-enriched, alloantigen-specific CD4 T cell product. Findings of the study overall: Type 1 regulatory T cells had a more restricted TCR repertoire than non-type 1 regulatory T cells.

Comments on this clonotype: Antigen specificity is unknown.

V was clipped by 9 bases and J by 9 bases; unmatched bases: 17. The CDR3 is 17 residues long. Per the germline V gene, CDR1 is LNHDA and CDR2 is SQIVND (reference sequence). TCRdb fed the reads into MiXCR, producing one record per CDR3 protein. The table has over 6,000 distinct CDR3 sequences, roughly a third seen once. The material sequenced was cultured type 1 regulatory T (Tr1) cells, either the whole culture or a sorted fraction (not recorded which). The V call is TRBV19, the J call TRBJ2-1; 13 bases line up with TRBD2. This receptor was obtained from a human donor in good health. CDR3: CASSLLAGGPRQVEQFF. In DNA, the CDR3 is TGTGCCAGCAGCTTACTAGCGGGAGGGCCGCGACAAGTTGAGCAGTTCTTC.